This T cell receptor beta chain originates from a study of OX40 agonist ivuxolimab in advanced cancers. Background on the study: Patients were dosed with the agonistic anti-OX40 (CD134) antibody ivuxolimab. Patients with prior anti-PD-1, anti-PD-L1 or anti-CTLA-4 therapy were eligible; about 40% had some. Overall study results and limits: Among T cells, CD8+ cells averaged more expanded clones than CD4+ cells.

The sampling schedule covered blood at baseline, cycle 4 day 1, and cycle 7 day 1. The CDR3 contains 13 residues. The V end was cut by 1 base, the J end by 7 bases, with 8 bases between. Germline V CDR1 and CDR2: MNHEY, SMNVEV (reference sequence). Sequenced by immunoSEQ multiplex PCR; TCRdb stores in-frame clones only, minus some. The sample holds about 150,000 clones, under 95% seen once. Points on this clone: Its antigen is undetermined.

The chain joins TRBV27 to TRBJ1-5; possibly TRBD1 for D (6 bases). Material: CD4+ or CD8+ T cells sorted from blood, obtained in a trial of the OX40 agonist ivuxolimab. This receptor was obtained from an adult with an advanced solid tumor such as melanoma, head and neck, liver or kidney cancer. In DNA form, the CDR3 reads TGTGCCAGCAGTTTATTAAGGGGGCAGCCCCAGCATTTT. Its protein product is CASSLLRGQPQHF.